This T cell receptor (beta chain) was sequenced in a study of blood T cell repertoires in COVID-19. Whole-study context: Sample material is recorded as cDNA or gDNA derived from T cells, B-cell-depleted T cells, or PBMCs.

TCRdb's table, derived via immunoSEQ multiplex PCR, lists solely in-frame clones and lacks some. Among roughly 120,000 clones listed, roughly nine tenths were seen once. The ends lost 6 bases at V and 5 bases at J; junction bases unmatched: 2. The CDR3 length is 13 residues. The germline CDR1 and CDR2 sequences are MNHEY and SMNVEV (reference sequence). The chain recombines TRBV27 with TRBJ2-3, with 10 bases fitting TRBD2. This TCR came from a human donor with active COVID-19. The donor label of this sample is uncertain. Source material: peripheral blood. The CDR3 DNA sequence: TGTGCCAGCAGGCTAGCGGGGGAAGATACGCAGTATTTT. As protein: CASRLAGEDTQYF.